In its sample, the clone carrying this T cell receptor (beta chain) was seen many times. The CDR3 totals 12 residues. Trimming removed 7 bases from V and 8 bases from J; junction bases left unmatched: 8. Germline-derived CDR1 and CDR2 are SQVTM and ANQGSEA. The time point: patch test 3, about 24 weeks after DPC sensitization. The sample's treatment: therapeutic diphenylcyclopropenone sensitization with weekly scalp DPC. TCRdb analysed the RACE reads with MiXCR anew, one entry per CDR3 protein. Of 70,000 to 90,000 distinct CDR3 sequences listed, 10% to 13% are singletons. The data were obtained in a study of human T cells and chemical hapten exposure. Study information: Patches that contained 0.01% DPC were applied to the upper back and read at 6 days.

The sample consisted of whole blood, taken in connection with sensitization to the hapten diphenylcyclopropenone (DPC). The rearrangement uses TRBV29-1 and TRBJ2-4; TRBD1 matches 7 bases. This receptor was taken from a woman aged 45-65 years with alopecia areata. Some clones in this sample may be carry-over from other donors' samples. CDR3 coding DNA: TGCAGCGCCGGGGTCGGGACAGACATTCAGTACTTC. The encoded protein is CSAGVGTDIQYF. The whole variable domain, remainder taken from reference TRBV29-1 and TRBJ2-4, is SAVISQKPSRDICQRGTSLTIQCQVDSQVTMMFWYRQQPGQSLTLIATANQGSEATYESGFVIDKFPISRPNLTFSTLTVSNMSPEDSSIYLCSAGVGTDIQYFGAGTRLSVL.